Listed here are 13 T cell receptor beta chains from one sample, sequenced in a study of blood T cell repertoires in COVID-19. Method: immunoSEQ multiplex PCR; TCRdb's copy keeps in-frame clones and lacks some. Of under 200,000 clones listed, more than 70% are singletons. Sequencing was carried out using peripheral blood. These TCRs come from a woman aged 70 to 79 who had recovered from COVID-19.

The CDR3 protein is CASSRGGFEQYF. CDR3 in DNA: TGTGCCAGCAGTCGGGGAGGTTTCGAGCAGTACTTC. The chain joins TRBV6-5 to TRBJ2-7, with a possible D match to TRBD2 (6 bases). Per germline, CDR1 MNHEY and CDR2 SVGAGI. CDR3 size: 12 residues. V shed 5 bases and J shed 6 bases, with 11 bases lying between them.

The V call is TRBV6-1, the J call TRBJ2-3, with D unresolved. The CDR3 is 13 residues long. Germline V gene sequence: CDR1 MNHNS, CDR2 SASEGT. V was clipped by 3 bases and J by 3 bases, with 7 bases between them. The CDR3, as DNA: TGTGCCAGCAGTGAGTACACAACAGATACGCAGTATTTT. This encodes CASSEYTTDTQYF.

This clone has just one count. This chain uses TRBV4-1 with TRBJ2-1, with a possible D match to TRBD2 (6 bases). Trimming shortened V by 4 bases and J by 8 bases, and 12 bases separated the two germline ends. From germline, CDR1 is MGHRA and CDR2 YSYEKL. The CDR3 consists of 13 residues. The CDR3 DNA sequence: TGCGCCAGCAGCCGCGAGGGAGGCGATGAGCAGTTCTTC. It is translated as CASSREGGDEQFF.

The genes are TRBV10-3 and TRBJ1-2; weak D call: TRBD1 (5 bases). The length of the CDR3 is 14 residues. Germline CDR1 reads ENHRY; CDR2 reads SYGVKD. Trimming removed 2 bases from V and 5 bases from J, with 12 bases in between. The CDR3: CAISEKGPYYGYTF. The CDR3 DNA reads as TGTGCCATCAGTGAGAAGGGGCCATATTATGGCTACACCTTC.

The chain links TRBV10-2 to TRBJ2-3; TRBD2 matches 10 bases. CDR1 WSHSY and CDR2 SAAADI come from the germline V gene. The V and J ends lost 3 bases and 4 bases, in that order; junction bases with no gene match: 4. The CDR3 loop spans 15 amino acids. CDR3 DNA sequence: TGCGCCAGCAGTGACCCCGGGACTAGCGCAGATACGCAGTATTTT. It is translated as CASSDPGTSADTQYF.

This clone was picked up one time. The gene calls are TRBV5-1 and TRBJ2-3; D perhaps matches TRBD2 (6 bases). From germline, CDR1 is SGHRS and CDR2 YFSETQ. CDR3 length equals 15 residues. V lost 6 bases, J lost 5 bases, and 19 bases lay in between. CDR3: CASNPNGGSIDTQYF. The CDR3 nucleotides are TGCGCCAGCAACCCCAATGGGGGGTCGATAGATACGCAGTATTTT.

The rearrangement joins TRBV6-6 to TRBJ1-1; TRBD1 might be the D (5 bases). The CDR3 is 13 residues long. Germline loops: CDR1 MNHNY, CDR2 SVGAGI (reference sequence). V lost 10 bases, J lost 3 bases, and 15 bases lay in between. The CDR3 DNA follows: TGTGCCACCGCGGGGGGGAAGTACACTGAAGCTTTCTTT. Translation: CATAGGKYTEAFF.

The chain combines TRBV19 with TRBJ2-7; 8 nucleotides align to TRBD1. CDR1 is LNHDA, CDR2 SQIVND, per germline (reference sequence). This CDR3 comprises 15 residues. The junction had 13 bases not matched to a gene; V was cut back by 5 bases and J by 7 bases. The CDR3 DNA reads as TGTGCCAGTAGTTCTTGGGACAGGCGACGGGGTGAGCAGTACTTC. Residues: CASSSWDRRRGEQYF.

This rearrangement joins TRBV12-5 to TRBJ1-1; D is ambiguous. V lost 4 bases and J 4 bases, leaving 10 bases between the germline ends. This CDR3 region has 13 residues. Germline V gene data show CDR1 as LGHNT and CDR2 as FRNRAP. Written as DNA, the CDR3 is TGTGCTAGTGGTTCCTTGGGAGTCACTGAAGCTTTCTTT. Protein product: CASGSLGVTEAFF.

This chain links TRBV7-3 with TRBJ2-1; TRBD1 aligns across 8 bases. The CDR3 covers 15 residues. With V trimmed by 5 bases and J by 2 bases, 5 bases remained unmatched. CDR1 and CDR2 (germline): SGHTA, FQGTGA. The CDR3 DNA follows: TGTGCCAGCAGCCCCGGGACAGGCGCCTACAATGAGCAGTTCTTC. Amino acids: CASSPGTGAYNEQFF.

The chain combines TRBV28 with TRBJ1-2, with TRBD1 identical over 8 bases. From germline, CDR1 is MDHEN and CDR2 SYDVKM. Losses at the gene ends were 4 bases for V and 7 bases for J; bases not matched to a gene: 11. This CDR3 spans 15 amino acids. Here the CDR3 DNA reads TGTGCCAGCAGTTCACTCATGGGACAGGTCGCTGGCTACACCTTC. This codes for CASSSLMGQVAGYTF.

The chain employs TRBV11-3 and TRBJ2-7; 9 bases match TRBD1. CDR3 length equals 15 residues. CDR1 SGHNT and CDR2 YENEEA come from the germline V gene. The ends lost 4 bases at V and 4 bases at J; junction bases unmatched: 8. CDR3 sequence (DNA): TGTGCCAGCAGCTCTACGGGGGACAGGGATTACGAGCAGTACTTC. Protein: CASSSTGDRDYEQYF. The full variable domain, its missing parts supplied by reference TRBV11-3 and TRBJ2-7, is EAGVVQSPRYKIIEKKQPVAFWCNPISGHNTLYWYLQNLGQGPELLIRYENEEAVDDSQLPKDRFSAERLKGVDSTLKIQPAELGDSAVYLCASSSTGDRDYEQYFGPGTRLTVT.

CDR3 sequence (DNA): TGTGCCAGCAGCTTGGGGGGGGTAGGCTATGGCTACACCTTC. Translating it yields CASSLGGVGYGYTF. The rearrangement links TRBV5-4 to TRBJ1-2; D might be TRBD1 (5 bases). CDR3 size: 14 residues. V lost 0 bases to trimming and J lost 4 bases, with 10 bases between them. Germline V gives CDR1 SGHNT, CDR2 YYREEE (reference sequence). Variable domain in full (rest from reference TRBV5-4 and TRBJ1-2): ETGVTQSPTHLIKTRGQQVTLRCSSQSGHNTVSWYQQALGQGPQFIFQYYREEENGRGNFPPRFSGLQFPNYSSELNVNALELDDSALYLCASSLGGVGYGYTFGSGTRLTVV.